The 24 T cell receptor beta chains below were found in one sample sequenced in a study of blood T cell repertoires in COVID-19 (dated by TCRdb to about 2020). Library preparation was by the immunoSEQ multiplex PCR assay. Not all clones reach the TCRdb copy of this immuneACCESS table, which keeps in-frame sequences only. Checked studies attribute under half of the gap to unresolved V genes and leave the rest unexplained. In this sample the table shows under 20,000 clones, under 90% of which occur a single time. Approximately 10% of the sample is held by the ten biggest clonotypes. Sequenced: peripheral blood. The receptors shown here come from a man older than 75 with acute or convalescent COVID-19.

This clone was counted only a few times. The chain recombines TRBV6-5 with TRBJ2-2, with TRBD2 identical over 12 bases. The CDR3 has 15 residues. CDR1 is MNHEY and CDR2 is SVGAGI in the germline V gene. V trimming: 10 bases; J trimming: 7 bases; junction bases outside the gene matches: 10. CDR3 loop: CATKTSGGFIGELFF. The CDR3 nucleotides read TGTGCCACCAAAACTAGCGGGGGGTTTATCGGGGAGCTGTTTTTT.

This chain uses TRBV10-2 with TRBJ2-5; tentatively, D is TRBD1 (5 bases). The CDR3 is 12 residues long. Germline CDR1 reads WSHSY; CDR2 reads SAAADI. V lost 8 bases and J 2 bases, leaving 9 bases between the germline ends. CDR3 in amino acids: CASGAGQETQYF. For the CDR3, the DNA is TGCGCCAGCGGGGCAGGGCAAGAGACCCAGTACTTC.

For this clone: Other DNA sequences from this sample encode an identical CDR3 as well. CDR3 DNA sequence: TGTGCCAGCATGGGGCAGGCTAACTATGGCTACACCTTC. It translates to CASMGQANYGYTF. This sequence joins TRBV27 and TRBJ1-2, with a weak D call TRBD1 (5 bases). CDR1 is MNHEY and CDR2 is SMNVEV in the germline V gene (reference sequence). CDR3 length: 13 amino acids. Trimming cost V 7 bases and J 0 bases, with 9 bases left between them.

This chain uses TRBV27 with TRBJ2-7; TRBD1 might be the D (7 bases). There are 14 residues in the CDR3. Germline-derived CDR1 and CDR2 are MNHEY and SMNVEV (reference sequence). V lost 5 bases, J lost 4 bases, and 15 bases lay in between. The CDR3 bases are TGTGCCAGCAGTACCTGGAGGGGGCCATACGAGCAGTACTTC. It codes for CASSTWRGPYEQYF.

The rearrangement links TRBV7-2 to TRBJ1-6; D remains unclear. This CDR3 has 15 residues. Germline assignment: CDR1 SGHTA and CDR2 FQGNSA. V lost 5 bases and J 4 bases, leaving 12 bases between the germline ends. The CDR3 nucleotides are TGTGCCAGCAGCCCCCGCGGGCAGTATAATTCACCCCTCCACTTT. Translation gives CASSPRGQYNSPLHF.

The chain links TRBV6-2 or TRBV6-3 to TRBJ1-2, with D unresolved. With 2 bases removed from V and 4 bases from J, the gap between germline ends came to 11 bases. This CDR3 region has 14 residues. CDR1 is MNHEY and CDR2 is SVGEGT in the germline V gene. CDR3 bases: TGTGCCAGCAGTTACGGTCCTCAGTTCTATGGCTACACCTTC. Translated, it gives CASSYGPQFYGYTF.

The chain recombines TRBV9 with TRBJ1-2, with D unclear. V lost 0 bases, J lost 4 bases, and 7 bases lay in between. CDR3 length: 13 residues. Looked up from germline, CDR1 is SGDLS and CDR2 is YYNGEE. The CDR3 loop is CASSVDSVYGYTF. The CDR3 coding sequence is TGTGCCAGCAGCGTAGACAGTGTCTATGGCTACACCTTC.

The chain employs TRBV19 and TRBJ1-5; D gene uncertain. From germline, CDR1 is LNHDA and CDR2 SQIVND (reference sequence). V shed 3 bases and J shed 6 bases, with 6 bases lying between them. This CDR3 has 12 residues. For the CDR3, the DNA is TGTGCCAGTAGTATCTTGTTTCAGCCCCAGCATTTT. Translation gives CASSILFQPQHF.

The chain links TRBV7-3 to TRBJ1-2; 7 bases agree with TRBD1. This CDR3 comprises 14 residues. The V gene's germline CDR1 is SGHTA and CDR2 FQGTGA. J lost 7 bases, V lost 5 bases, and 10 bases had no gene match. CDR3 sequence (DNA): TGTGCCAGCAGCAACAAAGGGGGCGTTCTTGGCTACACCTTC. Translating it yields CASSNKGGVLGYTF.

The chain carries TRBV10-2 and TRBJ1-4; 11 bases agree with TRBD1. Germline CDR1 WSHSY, CDR2 SAAADI. The CDR3 totals 16 residues. The J segment lost 7 bases and the V segment lost 8 bases, leaving 12 bases of the junction unmatched. The CDR3 DNA is TGCGCCAGCTCTGGACAGGGGGCGACTGAACTTGAAAAACTGTTTTTT. This gives the protein CASSGQGATELEKLFF.

This clone showed up just once. The chain has TRBV12-5 and TRBJ2-3, with 14 bases matching TRBD2. The junction had 3 bases not matched to a gene; V was cut back by 5 bases and J by 2 bases. Germline V gene sequence: CDR1 LGHNT, CDR2 FRNRAP. The CDR3 totals 16 residues. The CDR3, as DNA: TGTGCTAGTGGTACGGGACTAGCGGGGGCCACAGATACGCAGTATTTT. Protein sequence: CASGTGLAGATDTQYF.

The gene calls are TRBV18 and TRBJ1-2; TRBD1 might be the D (6 bases). V gave up 3 bases and J gave up 6 bases, with 20 bases separating them. CDR1 and CDR2 from the germline V gene are KGHSH and LQKENI. CDR3 length equals 16 residues. The CDR3, as DNA: TGTGCCAGCTCACCTTTGGAAACGGGCAGGGGCAATGGCTACACCTTC. Protein product: CASSPLETGRGNGYTF. Full variable domain (remainder filled in from reference TRBV18 and TRBJ1-2): NAGVMQNPRHLVRRRGQEARLRCSPMKGHSHVYWYRQLPEEGLKFMVYLQKENIIDESGMPKERFSAEFPKEGPSILRIQQVVRGDSAAYFCASSPLETGRGNGYTFGSGTRLTVV.

The chain employs TRBV7-3 and TRBJ2-3, with a tentative D call TRBD2 (6 bases). The CDR3 is made up of 17 amino acids. CDR1 and CDR2 (germline): SGHTA, FQGTGA. Trimming took off 4 bases at V and 0 bases at J, with 17 bases between the two ends. The CDR3 DNA reads as TGTGCCAGCAGCTCCGGCTTGGGGGGAGGCAGCACAGATACGCAGTATTTT. Its translation: CASSSGLGGGSTDTQYF.

The chain uses TRBV6-2 or TRBV6-3 and TRBJ2-1; D ambiguous. V shed 2 bases and J shed 5 bases, with 7 bases lying between them. This CDR3 is 13 amino acids long. The germline CDR1 and CDR2 sequences are MNHEY and SVGEGT. The CDR3 sequence is CASSYQENNEQFF. In nucleotides, the CDR3 is TGTGCCAGCAGTTACCAAGAGAACAATGAGCAGTTCTTC.

The chain employs TRBV7-9 and TRBJ2-7; 9 nucleotides line up with TRBD1. J lost 5 bases, V lost 3 bases, and 5 bases had no gene match. Germline V gene data show CDR1 as SEHNR and CDR2 as FQNEAQ (reference sequence). This CDR3 contains 14 residues. CDR3 bases: TGTGCCAGCAGCTTCGGGACAGGGATGGACGAGCAGTACTTC. The encoded protein is CASSFGTGMDEQYF. Based on the CDR3 plus reference TRBV7-9 and TRBJ2-7, the full variable domain is DTGVSQNPRHKITKRGQNVTFRCDPISEHNRLYWYRQTLGQGPEFLTYFQNEAQLEKSRLLSDRFSAERPKGSFSTLEIQRTEQGDSAMYLCASSFGTGMDEQYFGPGTRLTVT.

The chain carries TRBV7-8 and TRBJ1-5, with no clear D. The CDR3 has 14 amino acids. Germline CDR1 is SGHVS and CDR2 is FQNEAQ. V gave up 2 bases and J gave up 4 bases, with 9 bases separating them. This chain's CDR3 is CASSLSRGNQPQHF. In DNA, the CDR3 is TGTGCCAGCAGCTTATCACGCGGTAATCAGCCCCAGCATTTT.

The chain is built from TRBV29-1 and TRBJ1-2; 9 bases line up with TRBD1. Germline V gene lookup returns CDR1 SQVTM and CDR2 ANQGSEA. The CDR3 covers 16 residues. J was trimmed by 3 bases and V by 6 bases; bases with no gene match: 14. The CDR3 coding sequence is TGCAGCGTCGAACCTTGGACAGGGGAGAGGGACTATGGCTACACCTTC. It yields the protein CSVEPWTGERDYGYTF.

V usage is TRBV6-6 and J usage is TRBJ1-3, with D maybe TRBD1 (6 bases). From germline, CDR1 is MNHNY and CDR2 SVGAGI (reference sequence). This CDR3 comprises 16 residues. Trimming shortened V by 4 bases and J by 0 bases, and 13 bases separated the two germline ends. CDR3 bases: TGTGCCAGCAGTTCCAGGGGACGGAGCTCTGGAAACACCATATATTTT. This sequence encodes CASSSRGRSSGNTIYF.

The V call is TRBV5-1, the J call TRBJ2-1, with 7 bases fitting TRBD2. CDR3 length: 15 residues. With 2 bases clipped from V and 5 bases from J, the junction kept 7 bases outside the gene matches. Germline CDR1 and CDR2: SGHRS and YFSETQ. CDR3 nucleotides: TGCGCCAGCAGCTTTACCGCAGGGAGGGACAATGAGCAGTTCTTC. This codes for CASSFTAGRDNEQFF.

The chain has TRBV28 and TRBJ1-6; tentative D call: TRBD1 (6 bases). V lost 4 bases to trimming and J lost 17 bases, with 21 bases between them. Germline CDR1 MDHEN, CDR2 SYDVKM. The CDR3 totals 14 residues. The CDR3 DNA follows: TGTGCCAGCAGTTCTCCTCTTGCGGGGGCCCTTTTCCACTTT. Its protein is CASSSPLAGALFHF.

The chain uses TRBV7-9 and TRBJ1-5; TRBD1 matches at 11 bases. J lost 7 bases, V lost 5 bases, and 4 bases had no gene match. This CDR3 contains 14 residues. Germline assignment: CDR1 SEHNR and CDR2 FQNEAQ (reference sequence). The CDR3 region is CASSVGQGAQPQHF. As DNA, the CDR3 is TGTGCCAGCAGCGTAGGACAGGGGGCACAGCCCCAGCATTTT.

The chain employs TRBV7-3 and TRBJ2-4; TRBD1 agrees at 7 bases. The J segment lost 3 bases and the V segment lost 0 bases, leaving 2 bases of the junction unmatched. This CDR3 is built from 15 residues. Germline loops: CDR1 SGHTA, CDR2 FQGTGA. The CDR3 DNA reads as TGTGCCAGCAGCTTAACGGGACAGAACAAAAACATTCAGTACTTC. Translating gives CASSLTGQNKNIQYF. Based on the CDR3 plus reference TRBV7-3 and TRBJ2-4, the full variable domain is GAGVSQTPSNKVTEKGKYVELRCDPISGHTALYWYRQSLGQGPEFLIYFQGTGAADDSGLPNDRFFAVRPEGSVSTLKIQRTERGDSAVYLCASSLTGQNKNIQYFGAGTRLSVL.

The J gene is TRBJ2-7, the V gene TRBV5-1; 8 nucleotides align to TRBD1. V lost 4 bases, J lost 0 bases, and 6 bases stayed unmatched. The CDR3 sequence is 15 residues long. CDR1 is SGHRS, CDR2 YFSETQ, per germline. CDR3 in amino acids: CASSPRGQASYEQYF. The CDR3 region has the DNA TGCGCCAGCAGCCCGAGGGGACAGGCCTCCTACGAGCAGTACTTC.

The table lists this clone with a few counts. The V gene is TRBV7-2, the J gene TRBJ2-5; 12 bases are a match to TRBD1. Germline loops: CDR1 SGHTA, CDR2 FQGNSA. Trimming cost V 1 base and J 5 bases; bases outside gene matches: 5. The CDR3 loop spans 16 amino acids. CDR3 amino acids: CASSLDGTGGGETQYF. The CDR3 region has the DNA TGTGCCAGCAGCTTAGATGGGACAGGGGGCGGGGAGACCCAGTACTTC.